The present entry profiles one TCR beta chain with its context. Its antigen is unidentified. Assay: immunoSEQ multiplex PCR; the TCRdb copy retains only in-frame clones and omits some. Found here are about 150,000 clones, almost 95% of them singletons; the top ten hold around 2.3%. This entry is derived from a study of T cell responses to AZD1222 COVID-19 vaccine. Study-level results: The reported proportion of spike-specific TCRs targeting unmutated variant regions was nearly half.

This sequence was found in an adult in good health. This specimen was peripheral blood, taken on day 0 of AZD1222 vaccination.

CDR3 protein: CASSVEGASGNTIYF. In nucleotides, the CDR3 is TGTGCCAGCAGCGTAGAGGGGGCCTCTGGAAACACCATATATTTT. This chain joins TRBV9 and TRBJ1-3; 7 nucleotides match TRBD1. Germline loops: CDR1 SGDLS, CDR2 YYNGEE. Losses at the gene ends were 0 bases for V and 0 bases for J; bases not matched to a gene: 0. CDR3 length: 15 amino acids.